The rows below give T cell receptor beta chains drawn from one sample of a study of T-cell reconstitution after alpha-beta-depleted transplantation in children. TCRdb reprocessed the PCR reads via MiXCR and lists one record per CDR3 protein. Of some 600,000 distinct CDR3 sequences in the sample, 13% were seen once. The specimen was PBMCs, mostly from graft donor cells, collected 360 days after TCRalphabeta/CD19-depleted stem cell transplant. Every receptor here comes from a male patient aged 10-17 years who had a stem cell transplant for acute myeloid leukemia, so the T cells may come from the graft donor. Each CDR3 is given with its conserved first and last residue. Fields, in order: clone size, J gene, V gene, D gene, CDR3 length, CDR3 DNA, CDR3 protein. A D gene is named only where the DNA matches it firmly. Some rows mark clone size as missing; the rest say once, few, many or name a class of expanded clone.

.	TRBJ2-5	TRBV12-3/TRBV12-4	TRBD2	18	TGTGCCAGCAGTTTCTCGGGACTAGCGGGAGGGATACAAGAGACCCAGTACTTC	CASSFSGLAGGIQETQYF
few	TRBJ2-7	TRBV29-1	.	14	TGCAGCGTACACGACCTAGACGGTAGGAACGAGCAGTACTTC	CSVHDLDGRNEQYF
many	TRBJ2-1	TRBV29-1	.	15	TGCAGCGTTGAATTTCGCGAACCCTTCTACAATGAGCAGTTCTTC	CSVEFREPFYNEQFF
once	TRBJ2-1	TRBV6-4	TRBD2	17	TGTGCCAGCAGTCGTCGGGCTAGCGGTAGCTCCTACAATGAGCAGTTCTTC	CASSRRASGSSYNEQFF
few	TRBJ1-6	TRBV10-3	.	17	TGTGCCATCAGTGGGGCAGGGGAAGGATCCTATAATTCACCCCTCCACTTT	CAISGAGEGSYNSPLHF
few	TRBJ2-1	TRBV29-1	.	13	TGCAGCGCCCGGGACGCGGGACTCGGTGAGCAGTTCTTC	CSARDAGLGEQFF
.	TRBJ1-2	TRBV4-3	TRBD1	15	TGCGCCAGCAGCCAGGAGGACAGGGCGGGCTATGGCTACACCTTC	CASSQEDRAGYGYTF
.	TRBJ2-2	TRBV20-1	TRBD2	17	TGCAGTGCTAGGACTAGCGGGAGAGGATGGAACACCGGGGAGCTGTTTTTT	CSARTSGRGWNTGELFF
few	TRBJ2-2	TRBV29-1	.	16	TGCAGCGTTGTTAGACCGGGACACAGGAACACCGGGGAGCTGTTTTTT	CSVVRPGHRNTGELFF
.	TRBJ2-7	TRBV20-1	.	11	TGCAGTGCTCCACTTATCTACGAGCAGTACTTC	CSAPLIYEQYF
.	TRBJ2-5	TRBV20-1	.	11	TGCAGTGCTAGCTCGACCGAGACCCAGTACTTC	CSASSTETQYF
few	TRBJ2-3	TRBV28	.	17	.	CASILDRDARGTDTQYF
few	TRBJ1-5	TRBV28	.	14	TGTGCCAGCAGTTTATTGGGGGGGGGGCAGCCCCAGCATTTT	CASSLLGGGQPQHF
.	TRBJ2-7	TRBV4-3	.	16	TGCGCCAGCAGCCAACACCGGACGGTACTAGCTTACGAGCAGTACTTC	CASSQHRTVLAYEQYF
.	TRBJ2-7	TRBV2	.	14	TGTGCCATCAGTCGAAAGGACTACCCGTACGAGCAGTACTTC	CAISRKDYPYEQYF
.	TRBJ2-5	TRBV7-9	.	14	TGTGCCAGCAGCCTAGCCGGAGGGTGGGAGACCCAGTACTTC	CASSLAGGWETQYF
.	TRBJ2-4	TRBV3-1	.	15	TGTGCCAGCAGCCAAGATAATCGAGGCCAAAACATTCAGTACTTC	CASSQDNRGQNIQYF
.	TRBJ1-1	TRBV7-2	.	13	TGTGCCAGCAGCTTATCGGGACAAGTAGAAGCTTTCTTT	CASSLSGQVEAFF
many	TRBJ2-7	TRBV12-3/TRBV12-4	.	14	TGTGCCAGCAGTTTTGGGACCGGCAGATACGAGCAGTACTTC	CASSFGTGRYEQYF
many	TRBJ2-5	TRBV29-1	.	10	TGCAGCGTTGGTATTCAGACCCAGTACTTC	CSVGIQTQYF
many	TRBJ2-3	TRBV20-1	.	15	TGCAGTGCTAGAGATCTCCAGCTTGGGACAGATACGCAGTATTTT	CSARDLQLGTDTQYF
.	TRBJ2-7	TRBV20-1	.	14	TGCAGTGCTAGTCGACCCTCCTACGCCTACGAGCAGTACTTC	CSASRPSYAYEQYF
.	TRBJ2-7	TRBV15	TRBD2	19	TGTGCCACCAGCAGAGATTTGGTCCCTGCGGGAGGGGATTACTACGAGCAGTACTTC	CATSRDLVPAGGDYYEQYF
few	TRBJ1-4	TRBV7-9	.	12	TGTGCCAGCAGCTTAGGTGGCCCTAGGCTGTTTTTT	CASSLGGPRLFF
many	TRBJ2-2	TRBV6-2/TRBV6-3	TRBD2	14	TGTGCCAGCAGTAGGACTAGGAGCACCGGGGAGCTGTTTTTT	CASSRTRSTGELFF
.	TRBJ2-3	TRBV7-9	TRBD2	20	TGTGCCAGCAGCTTTGTCCGGGTCCGGACTAGCGGGACAAGCACAGATACGCAGTATTTT	CASSFVRVRTSGTSTDTQYF